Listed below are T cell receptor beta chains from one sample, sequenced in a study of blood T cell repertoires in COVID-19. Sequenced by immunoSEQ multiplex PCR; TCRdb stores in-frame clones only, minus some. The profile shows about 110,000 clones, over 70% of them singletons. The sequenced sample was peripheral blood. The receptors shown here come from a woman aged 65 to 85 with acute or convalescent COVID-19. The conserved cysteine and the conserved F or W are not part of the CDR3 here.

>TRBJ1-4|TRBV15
ATSQMTGTNEKLF
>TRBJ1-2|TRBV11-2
ASSLDRQGWGYT
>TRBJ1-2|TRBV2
ASTLDRGIVGGYT
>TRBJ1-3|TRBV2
ASSEEAGTKRNTIY
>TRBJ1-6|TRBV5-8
ASSPRTENSPLH
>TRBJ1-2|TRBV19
ASEKTRTGKGGYT
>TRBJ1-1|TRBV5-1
ASSLEGDMNTEAF
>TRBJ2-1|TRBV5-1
ASSQEGVDEQF
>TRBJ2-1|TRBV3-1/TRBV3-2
ASSQVSRDEQF
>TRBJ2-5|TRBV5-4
ASSLDLVGQETQY
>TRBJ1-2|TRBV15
ATSRGLRTGYYGYT
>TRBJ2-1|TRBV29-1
SVEGTSGRASYNEQF
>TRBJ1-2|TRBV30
AWSVGANYGYT
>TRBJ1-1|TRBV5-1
ASSLLIVGTRSAEAF
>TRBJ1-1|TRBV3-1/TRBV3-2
ASSQGGVNTEAF
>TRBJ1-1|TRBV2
ATVEVADTEAF
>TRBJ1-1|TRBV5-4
ASSISARQAMNTEAF
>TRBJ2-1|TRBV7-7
ASSSGQGWYEQF
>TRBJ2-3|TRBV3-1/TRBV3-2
ASSTRTGSGTDTQY
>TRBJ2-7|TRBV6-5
ASSQATPREQY
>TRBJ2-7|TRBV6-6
ASSKPTSGGAHEQY
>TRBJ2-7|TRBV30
AWSRREGYEQY
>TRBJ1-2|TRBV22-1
PGFCRGSYYGYT
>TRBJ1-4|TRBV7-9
ASSLARGKLF
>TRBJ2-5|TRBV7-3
ASSRTGDFQETQY
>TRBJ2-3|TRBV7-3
ASSLESGRSTDTQY
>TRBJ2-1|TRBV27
ASSLNRLALEQF
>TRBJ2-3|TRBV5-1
ASSWEGLKADTQY
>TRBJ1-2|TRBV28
ASSSGQGSGYT
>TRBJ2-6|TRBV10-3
AITPAGAGGANVLT
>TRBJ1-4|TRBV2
ASSGGQGAANEKLF
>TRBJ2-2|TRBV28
ASTVPGEVGELF
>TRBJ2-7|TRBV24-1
ATSDFRRETYEQY
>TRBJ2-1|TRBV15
ATSRGWSEQF
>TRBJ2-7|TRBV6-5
ASSSIRDYYEQY
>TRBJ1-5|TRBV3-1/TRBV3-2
ASSPGGRDQPQH
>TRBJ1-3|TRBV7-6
ASSFGTGLSGNTIY
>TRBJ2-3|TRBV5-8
ASALGLAGPDTQY
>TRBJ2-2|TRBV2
ARSTGSDTGELF
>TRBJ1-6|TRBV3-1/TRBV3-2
ASSPERTANSPLH
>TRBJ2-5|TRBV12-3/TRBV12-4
ASSRGKTQY
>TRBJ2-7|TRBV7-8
ASSLEASVDYEQY